This T cell receptor (beta chain) came from a study of cytomegalovirus exposure and HLA in healthy donors. Primers for the PCR totalled 60 Vbeta and 13 Jbeta. Sequencing used immunoSEQ multiplex PCR; TCRdb keeps in-frame clones, though not all of them. Here the sample spans around 230,000 clones, around 80% being singletons. The V end was cut by 7 bases, the J end by 1 base, with 14 bases between. Germline V CDR1 and CDR2: MNHNY, SVGAGI (reference sequence). CDR3 length: 15 residues. The V and J genes are TRBV6-6 and TRBJ1-5; D remains unclear. Material: PBMCs. The sequence derives from a boy younger than 18 in good health and CMV-seronegative. The CDR3 coding sequence is TGTGCCAGCAACTCATTCCTAGTGAGCAATCAGCCCCAGCATTTT. This gives the protein CASNSFLVSNQPQHF.